These 4 T cell receptor beta chains share one sample of origin, sequenced in a study of vaccination effects on CD4 cells after COVID-19. Peptide-pool stimulation followed by sequencing identified expanded antigen-specific CD4+ clonotypes in the ViraFEST assay. The culture ran for roughly 10 days before CD4+ T cells were isolated. Infection dated between March and December 2020, before the Alpha, Beta and Delta variants reached the United States. These receptors lack a known antigen. Produced via immunoSEQ multiplex PCR; TCRdb's table is partial and in-frame only. The table shows 35,000 to 55,000 clones, with about 68% occurring only once. The sequencing here drew on CD4+ T cells from PBMCs cultured with a peptide pool, taken before COVID-19 vaccination. These receptors were obtained from a human donor who had a prior SARS-CoV-2 infection.

The chain has TRBV20-1 and TRBJ1-1, with D possibly TRBD1 on 6 matching bases. Germline V gene data show CDR1 as DFQATT and CDR2 as SNEGSKA (reference sequence). The V end lost 5 bases, the J end lost 5 bases, and 9 bases lay between the germline ends. The CDR3 has 11 residues. CDR3 in DNA: TGCAGTGCTCAGGGGCATACTGAAGCTTTCTTT. Its translation is CSAQGHTEAFF.

This clone appeared once. The rearrangement joins TRBV11-3 to TRBJ2-7, with TRBD2 as a possible D gene (6 bases). The V and J ends lost 0 bases and 3 bases respectively, with 9 bases between them. Germline CDR1 SGHNT, CDR2 YENEEA. The CDR3 sequence is 14 residues long. In DNA, the CDR3 is TGTGCCAGCAGCTTAGATCCCGGGGGCTACGAGCAGTACTTC. It translates to CASSLDPGGYEQYF.

V is TRBV9 and J is TRBJ2-2; D not resolved. Germline V gives CDR1 SGDLS, CDR2 YYNGEE. V lost 4 bases and J 0 bases, leaving 16 bases between the germline ends. The CDR3 length is 17 residues. The CDR3 nucleotides are TGTGCCAGCAGCCCCTTCGAAGCGCGGTCGAACACCGGGGAGCTGTTTTTT. Amino acids: CASSPFEARSNTGELFF. The whole variable domain, remainder taken from reference TRBV9 and TRBJ2-2, is DSGVTQTPKHLITATGQRVTLRCSPRSGDLSVYWYQQSLDQGLQFLIQYYNGEERAKGNILERFSAQQFPDLHSELNLSSLELGDSALYFCASSPFEARSNTGELFFGEGSRLTVL.

The rearrangement uses TRBV4-2 and TRBJ1-1; TRBD1 is a possible D gene (5 bases). Trimming took 9 bases from V and 2 from J, leaving 19 bases between them. CDR1 is LGHNA and CDR2 is YNFKEQ in the germline V gene. The CDR3 loop spans 15 amino acids. The CDR3 here is CASTIDRLGNTEAFF. The CDR3 DNA is TGTGCCAGTACTATCGACAGACTAGGAAACACTGAAGCTTTCTTT.